The source of this T cell receptor beta chain is a study of regulatory T cells in long-lasting Graves disease. With iRepertoire HTBI primers and Arm-PCR of CDR3 regions, TCR beta libraries were built. TCRdb fed the multiplex PCR reads into MiXCR, producing one record per CDR3 protein. The table lists 400,000 or so distinct CDR3 sequences, roughly a quarter of them singletons, with 26% in the top ten. The time point denotes: persistent/refractory GD, antithyroid drugs over 5 years with positive TRAb. TCR sequences were obtained from RNA taken from PBMCs. The receptor comes from a female donor with Graves disease. Here the sequenced sample was peripheral blood mononuclear cells (PBMCs), taken when the disease was refractory, from a patient treated with antithyroid drugs.

The chain's CDR3 is CASSLAVFSYEQYF. CDR3 coding DNA: TGCGCCAGCAGCTTGGCAGTTTTCTCCTACGAGCAGTACTTC. The chain joins TRBV5-1 to TRBJ2-7; D is unresolved. The V end was cut by 0 bases, the J end by 0 bases, with 7 bases between. Germline V CDR1 and CDR2: SGHRS, YFSETQ. This CDR3 is built from 14 residues.